The 32 T cell receptor beta chains below come from one sample, sequenced in a study of spatial heterogeneity in lung cancer (dated by TCRdb to the late 2010s). Paper-wide results and their limitations: The tumor nonsynonymous mutation count correlated with the number of expanded alpha and beta TCRs within the tumor.

No antigen has been assigned to these receptors. Receptors were amplified or captured by 5' RACE. For sequencing, a NextSeq 500 was employed. In TCRdb, the public reads were trimmed at Q25 with fastp and aligned with MiXCR, with productive beta chains retained. Entries are consolidated by CDR3 protein sequence, retaining the most common genes and DNA. The sample records around 9,700 distinct CDR3 sequences, 6% to 9.5% of which are singletons. In total, the top ten clones hold under 25% of the sample. Reading the label with the study, this specimen's time point is: sample taken at primary tumor resection. This sample comprised lung tumor tissue, obtained at surgery. Receptors originate from a female donor with early-stage non-small cell lung cancer.

This clonotype was recorded many times. The gene calls are TRBV5-1 and TRBJ1-4; 10 bases match TRBD1. Germline V lookup: CDR1 SGHRS, CDR2 YFSETQ. The V gene end was trimmed by 4 bases and the J gene end by 6 bases; junction bases not matched to a gene: 9. The CDR3 spans 16 residues. The CDR3 sequence: CASSRGQGSGDEKLFF. For the CDR3, the DNA is TGCGCCAGCAGCCGGGGACAGGGGAGCGGAGATGAAAAACTGTTTTTT.

The table lists this clonotype with many counts. The rearrangement uses TRBV12-3 or TRBV12-4 and TRBJ1-1; D is unresolved. The CDR3 extends over 13 amino acids. Between the trimmed V and J ends, which lost 4 bases and 10 bases, there was a span of 16 bases. CDR3 region: CASSWRRQNGAFF. CDR3 in DNA: TGTGCCAGCAGTTGGCGGCGGCAGAACGGAGCTTTCTTT.

This clonotype has a single count. This sequence may be a read error, since a much larger clone differs from it by one base. As DNA, the CDR3 is TGTGTCACCAGCAGAGATTCAACCGGGACAGGGTCCTACGAGCAGTACTTC. This codes for CVTSRDSTGTGSYEQYF. J is TRBJ2-7 and V is TRBV15; 9 nucleotides line up with TRBD1. The length of the CDR3 is 17 residues. Germline values: CDR1 LNHNV, CDR2 YYDKDF (reference sequence).

This clonotype came up many times. The chain carries TRBV5-1 and TRBJ2-5; D might be TRBD2 (6 bases). This CDR3 has 15 amino acids. The germline CDR1 and CDR2 sequences are SGHRS and YFSETQ. V lost 0 bases to trimming and J lost 2 bases, with 11 bases between them. Here the CDR3 DNA reads TGCGCCAGCAGCTTGGTCTGGGGGAGGCAAGAGACCCAGTACTTC. Translated: CASSLVWGRQETQYF. Filled out from reference TRBV5-1 and TRBJ2-5, the complete variable domain reads KAGVTQTPRYLIKTRGQQVTLSCSPISGHRSVSWYQQTPGQGLQFLFEYFSETQRNKGNFPGRFSGRQFSNSRSEMNVSTLELGDSALYLCASSLVWGRQETQYFGPGTRLLVL.

This clonotype has ten or more counts. The chain combines TRBV28 with TRBJ1-4; no firm D call. There are 13 residues in the CDR3. The V end was cut by 3 bases, the J end by 6 bases, with 8 bases between. Germline CDR1 and CDR2: MDHEN and SYDVKM. The CDR3 loop is CASSLDGYEKLFF. CDR3 nucleotide sequence: TGTGCCAGCAGTTTGGACGGATATGAAAAACTGTTTTTT.

The chain joins TRBV2 to TRBJ1-1; D call uncertain. Germline loops: CDR1 SNHLY, CDR2 FYNNEI. The CDR3 consists of 12 residues. The V gene lost 3 bases and the J gene lost 7 bases, with 9 bases spanning the gap. In nucleotides, the CDR3 is TGTGCCAGCAGTGAGGAGGGAGTTGAAGCTTTCTTT. Amino acid sequence: CASSEEGVEAFF.

This clonotype was observed many times. The chain links TRBV12-5 to TRBJ1-2; D is ambiguous. Trimming stripped 2 bases from V and 0 bases from J, with 1 base between. Germline CDR1 is LGHNT and CDR2 is FRNRAP. The CDR3 is 12 residues long. The CDR3: CASGLSNYGYTF. The CDR3 coding sequence is TGTGCTAGTGGTTTGTCTAACTATGGCTACACCTTC.

This CDR3 is CASIVRKGGTEAFF. As DNA, the CDR3 is TGTGCCAGCATAGTTCGAAAGGGAGGGACTGAAGCTTTCTTT. The V gene is TRBV2, the J gene TRBJ1-1; D call uncertain. CDR1 is SNHLY and CDR2 is FYNNEI in the germline V gene. V shed 7 bases and J shed 5 bases, with 17 bases lying between them. The CDR3 loop spans 14 amino acids.

This clonotype was observed many times. This CDR3 is CASSPGTVGSGELFF. In DNA form, the CDR3 reads TGTGCCAGCAGCCCCGGGACCGTTGGGTCCGGGGAGCTGTTTTTT. This rearrangement joins TRBV5-5 to TRBJ2-2; D is possibly TRBD1 or TRBD2 (5 bases each). Germline CDR1 and CDR2: SGHKS and YYEKEE (reference sequence). The CDR3 consists of 15 residues. V dropped 4 bases and J dropped 6 bases, with 16 bases sitting between them.

This clonotype was found many times. The rearrangement links TRBV28 to TRBJ2-5, with 11 nucleotides matching TRBD2. Germline V gives CDR1 MDHEN, CDR2 SYDVKM. The length of the CDR3 is 13 residues. Trimming cost V 9 bases and J 3 bases; bases outside gene matches: 3. The CDR3, as DNA: TGTGCCAGTGGGGGACTAGCGGAAGAGACCCAGTACTTC. This gives the protein CASGGLAEETQYF. The whole variable domain, filled in from reference TRBV28 and TRBJ2-5, reads DVKVTQSSRYLVKRTGEKVFLECVQDMDHENMFWYRQDPGLGLRLIYFSYDVKMKEKGDIPEGYSVSREKKERFSLILESASTNQTSMYLCASGGLAEETQYFGPGTRLLVL.

This clonotype is medium-sized. The chain employs TRBV10-2 and TRBJ1-6; D is unresolved. Germline CDR1 WSHSY, CDR2 SAAADI. The CDR3 covers 14 residues. V gave up 8 bases and J gave up 7 bases, with 15 bases separating them. The CDR3 coding sequence is TGCGCCAGCTCGTTACAGAGAACAAATTCACCCCTCCACTTT. This encodes CASSLQRTNSPLHF.

This clonotype was detected many times. V usage is TRBV7-9 and J usage is TRBJ2-3, with 10 bases fitting TRBD2. With 4 bases clipped from V and 5 bases from J, the junction kept 9 bases outside the gene matches. The CDR3 covers 16 residues. The germline gives CDR1 SEHNR, CDR2 FQNEAQ (reference sequence). CDR3 coding DNA: TGTGCCAGCAGCTCGATTACTAGCGGGGAAAGAGATACGCAGTATTTT. Its protein is CASSSITSGERDTQYF.

This clonotype was seen many times. The genes are TRBV24-1 and TRBJ2-3, with D perhaps given as TRBD1 or TRBD2 (5 bases each). V was shortened by 5 bases and J by 3 bases, with 14 bases between the two germline ends. The CDR3 spans 15 residues. Germline values: CDR1 KGHDR, CDR2 SFDVKD. The CDR3 DNA follows: TGTGCCACCAGTGTCGCCGGGACCGCGACAGATACGCAGTATTTT. This sequence encodes CATSVAGTATDTQYF.

This clonotype is categorized as medium-sized. The V call is TRBV5-1, the J call TRBJ1-2; 7 bases are a match to TRBD1. Trimming at V came to 0 bases and at J to 8 bases, leaving 10 bases not matched to a gene. The CDR3 is 15 amino acids. Germline V gene data show CDR1 as SGHRS and CDR2 as YFSETQ. CDR3 loop: CASSLGGTDRRGYTF. As DNA, the CDR3 is TGCGCCAGCAGCTTGGGGGGAACGGACAGGAGAGGCTACACCTTC.

In its sample, this clonotype was seen a few times. The rearrangement uses TRBV2 and TRBJ2-3, with TRBD2 as a possible D gene (6 bases). There are 17 residues in the CDR3. Per germline, CDR1 SNHLY and CDR2 FYNNEI. The ends were cut back, 7 bases at V and 0 bases at J, with 20 bases in the middle. CDR3 bases: TGTGCCAGCACCTCCTACTCTAGCGCTAGTAGCACAGATACGCAGTATTTT. It yields the protein CASTSYSSASSTDTQYF.

This clonotype was counted at least ten times. The chain is built from TRBV7-3 and TRBJ2-5; D ambiguous. Per the germline V gene, CDR1 is SGHTA and CDR2 is FQGTGA. Deletions cut 1 base from V and 0 bases from J, with 3 bases between. The CDR3 contains 13 residues. CDR3 residues: CASSLNNQETQYF. CDR3 sequence (DNA): TGTGCCAGCAGCTTAAACAACCAAGAGACCCAGTACTTC.

In this sample, this clonotype turned up many times. V usage is TRBV7-7 and J usage is TRBJ2-5; no clear D. The ends were cut back, 8 bases at V and 3 bases at J, with 13 bases in the middle. This CDR3 region has 13 residues. Germline V gene lookup returns CDR1 SSHAT and CDR2 FNYEAQ (reference sequence). CDR3 coding DNA: TGTGCCAGCTACGGTATAGGAGAAGAGACCCAGTACTTC. Protein: CASYGIGEETQYF.

Ten or more counts support this clonotype. The CDR3 here is CASSKWGSDTQYF. In nucleotides, the CDR3 is TGTGCCAGCAGCAAATGGGGGAGTGATACGCAGTATTTT. The V and J genes are TRBV7-6 and TRBJ2-3; D may correspond to TRBD1 or TRBD2 (5 bases each). This CDR3 has 13 amino acids. Per germline, CDR1 SGHVS and CDR2 FNYEAQ. Trimming removed 5 bases at V and 6 bases at J, with 12 bases between. Supplemented by reference TRBV7-6 and TRBJ2-3, the full variable domain reads GAGVSQSPRYKVTKRGQDVALRCDPISGHVSLYWYRQALGQGPEFLTYFNYEAQQDKSGLPNDRFSAERPEGSISTLTIQRTEQRDSAMYRCASSKWGSDTQYFGPGTRLTVL.

This clonotype has only a few counts. This chain connects TRBV6-5 to TRBJ1-2, with D unresolved. CDR1 and CDR2 from the germline V gene are MNHEY and SVGAGI. The CDR3 spans 14 residues. Between the trimmed V and J ends, which lost 2 bases and 4 bases, there was a span of 11 bases. The CDR3 nucleotides are TGTGCCAGCAGTTACGGGCAGGCCAGCTATGGCTACACCTTC. Protein: CASSYGQASYGYTF.

This clonotype was seen repeatedly, ten times or more. The chain has TRBV6-2 or TRBV6-3 and TRBJ2-7; D uncertain. This CDR3 comprises 16 residues. Between the trimmed V and J ends, which lost 7 bases and 0 bases, there was a span of 19 bases. Germline V gives CDR1 MNHEY, CDR2 SVGEGT. The CDR3 coding sequence is TGTGCCAGCACCTATGGACCCCAAACTAACTCCTACGAGCAGTACTTC. This translates into CASTYGPQTNSYEQYF.

This chain links TRBV2 with TRBJ2-2; a possible D gene is TRBD2 (6 bases). V lost 6 bases and J 4 bases, leaving 9 bases between the germline ends. The V gene's germline CDR1 is SNHLY and CDR2 FYNNEI. The CDR3 runs to 13 residues. CDR3 nucleotides: TGTGCCAGCAGGTCCGGGGGCACCGGGGAGCTGTTTTTT. Translated, it gives CASRSGGTGELFF.

This clonotype has at least ten counts. Mismatch with germline at one junction end may stem from a read error. V and J are TRBV7-9 and TRBJ1-5; 12 bases match TRBD1. Germline V CDR1 and CDR2: SEHNR, FQNEAQ (reference sequence). This CDR3 is 17 amino acids long. Written as DNA, the CDR3 is TGTGCCAGCAGTTTAGGGACAGGGGGCACGAGCAATCAGCCCCAGCATTTT. The encoded protein is CASSLGTGGTSNQPQHF.

The chain has TRBV6-1 and TRBJ1-2; tentative D call: TRBD1 (5 bases). Trimming shortened V by 4 bases and J by 0 bases, and 18 bases separated the two germline ends. CDR1 MNHNS and CDR2 SASEGT come from the germline V gene. The CDR3 covers 17 residues. The DNA for the CDR3 is TGTGCCAGCAGTGGAGGGACCCTCGGGGAGGCTAACTATGGCTACACCTTC. This sequence encodes CASSGGTLGEANYGYTF.

This clonotype is labeled medium-sized. The rearrangement links TRBV12-3 or TRBV12-4 to TRBJ2-7; 10 bases line up with TRBD1. The V and J ends lost 6 bases and 6 bases, in that order; junction bases with no gene match: 8. The CDR3 has 14 residues. In DNA, the CDR3 is TGTGCCAGCAGCCTCCGAGGACAGGGGGGCGAGCAGTACTTC. Amino acid sequence: CASSLRGQGGEQYF.

CDR3 DNA sequence: TGCGCCAGCAAGACAGGGAGGAACACCGGGGAGCTGTTTTTT. Its protein product is CASKTGRNTGELFF. J is TRBJ2-2 and V is TRBV4-1, with 7 bases matching TRBD1. This CDR3 comprises 14 residues. The germline V gene has CDR1 MGHRA and CDR2 YSYEKL. Trimming removed 7 bases from V and 1 base from J; junction bases left unmatched: 3.

As concerns this clonotype: It may be a read error: a sequence one base away is much more abundant. The chain employs TRBV7-8 and TRBJ2-1, with D hard to call. Matching the DNA end better, TRBJ2-7 makes the J call doubtful. This CDR3 is built from 15 residues. CDR1 is SGHVS and CDR2 is FQNEAQ in the germline V gene. CDR3 DNA sequence: TGTGCCAGCAGCTTCCCAAAAAACTTATACAATGAGCAGTACTTC. Protein sequence: CASSFPKNLYNEQYF.

This clonotype is deemed medium-sized (0.01 to 0.1%). This chain joins TRBV7-3 and TRBJ2-3, with D perhaps TRBD1 (6 bases). Trimming left V 1 base short and J 1 base short, with 12 bases between. Per germline, CDR1 SGHTA and CDR2 FQGTGA. The CDR3 is 16 amino acids. The CDR3 DNA sequence: TGTGCCAGCAGCTTAATGGTGACAGGAGGCACAGATACGCAGTATTTT. Encoded protein: CASSLMVTGGTDTQYF.

The gene calls are TRBV5-6 and TRBJ2-7; unclear D gene. This CDR3 contains 13 residues. Germline values: CDR1 SGHDT, CDR2 YYEEEE. The V end was cut by 0 bases, the J end by 7 bases, with 11 bases between. The CDR3 loop is CASSLEGFGEQYF. The CDR3 DNA reads as TGTGCCAGCAGCTTGGAAGGCTTTGGGGAGCAGTACTTC.

This clonotype was seen at least ten times. V and J are TRBV9 and TRBJ1-5; TRBD1 might be the D (6 bases). This CDR3 contains 18 residues. V lost 0 bases to trimming and J lost 7 bases, with 23 bases between them. From germline, CDR1 is SGDLS and CDR2 YYNGEE. The CDR3 DNA follows: TGTGCCAGCAGCGTAGGCGCCGGCTTCGGGGGGCTGGGGCAGCCCCAGCATTTT. Translated, it gives CASSVGAGFGGLGQPQHF.

This clonotype was detected ten times or more. The chain couples TRBV7-2 to TRBJ2-7; the match to TRBD1 covers 10 bases. The CDR3 spans 15 residues. Looked up from germline, CDR1 is SGHTA and CDR2 is FQGNSA. V trimming: 5 bases; J trimming: 3 bases; junction bases outside the gene matches: 7. The DNA for the CDR3 is TGTGCCAGCAGCACCCGGACAGGGGGTGGCTACGAGCAGTACTTC. Its protein is CASSTRTGGGYEQYF. Using reference TRBV7-2 and TRBJ2-7 for the parts outside the CDR3, the full variable domain is GAGVSQSPSNKVTEKGKDVELRCDPISGHTALYWYRQSLGQGLEFLIYFQGNSAPDKSGLPSDRFSAERTGGSVSTLTIQRTQQEDSAVYLCASSTRTGGGYEQYFGPGTRLTVT.

This clonotype was seen repeatedly, ten times or more. The chain employs TRBV6-6 and TRBJ2-1, with D hard to call. V was shortened by 4 bases and J by 9 bases, with 10 bases between the two germline ends. CDR1 is MNHNY, CDR2 SVGAGI, per germline (reference sequence). The CDR3 length is 12 residues. CDR3 loop: CASSSLEPEQFF. CDR3 bases: TGTGCCAGCAGTTCCCTGGAGCCTGAGCAGTTCTTC.

The chain has TRBV29-1 and TRBJ2-4; D gene uncertain. The CDR3 is made up of 13 amino acids. V dropped 3 bases and J dropped 0 bases, with 6 bases sitting between them. In germline, CDR1 is SQVTM, CDR2 ANQGSEA. This CDR3 is CSVEDRAKNIQYF. The CDR3 nucleotides are TGCAGCGTTGAGGACCGAGCCAAAAACATTCAGTACTTC.